The 11 T cell receptor beta chains given below trace back to one sample, sequenced in a study of shared clonotypes between healthy human individuals. TCRdb's copy holds only in-frame clones and misses some; the assay was immunoSEQ multiplex PCR. This sample carries 1.5 million to 2.5 million clones, about 94% of them seen once, and the ten largest clones take approximately 1%. CD8 cells regarded as naive lacked CD45RO, were positively chosen for CCR7, and omitted terminally differentiated effector memory CD45RA+ cells. Sequenced sample: naive CD8+ T cells sorted from blood. These receptors all stem from a man younger than 30 in good health.

The CDR3 reads CASSQDRASGYTEQFF. The DNA of the CDR3 is TGCGCCAGCAGCCAAGATCGGGCTAGCGGTTATACGGAGCAGTTCTTC. The chain couples TRBV4-1 to TRBJ2-1; 7 bases fit TRBD2. The CDR3 consists of 16 residues. Germline values: CDR1 MGHRA, CDR2 YSYEKL. V lost 0 bases, J lost 10 bases, and 12 bases stayed unmatched.

This rearrangement joins TRBV7-8 to TRBJ2-4; no firm D call. The V end was cut by 5 bases, the J end by 0 bases, with 14 bases between. CDR3 size: 16 residues. Germline V gives CDR1 SGHVS, CDR2 FQNEAQ. Here the CDR3 reads CASSPVPPEAKNIQYF. The CDR3 nucleotides read TGTGCCAGCAGCCCCGTTCCTCCGGAAGCCAAAAACATTCAGTACTTC.

The rearrangement uses TRBV27 and TRBJ1-2; 11 nucleotides agree with TRBD1. This CDR3 is 15 amino acids long. Germline CDR1 reads MNHEY; CDR2 reads SMNVEV (reference sequence). Trimming removed 5 bases from V and 7 bases from J; junction bases left unmatched: 9. CDR3: CASSPVGQGASGYTF. Here the CDR3 DNA reads TGTGCCAGCAGTCCTGTTGGACAGGGGGCCTCTGGCTACACCTTC.

The gene calls are TRBV5-6 and TRBJ1-2; unclear D gene. The CDR3 is made up of 13 amino acids. The V and J ends lost 4 bases and 2 bases respectively, with 9 bases between them. The germline V gene has CDR1 SGHDT and CDR2 YYEEEE. The CDR3 reads CASSPGSNYGYTF. In DNA form, the CDR3 reads TGTGCCAGCAGCCCGGGTTCCAACTATGGCTACACCTTC.

The rearrangement links TRBV2 to TRBJ2-3; 11 positions match TRBD1. The CDR3 consists of 14 residues. The V and J ends lost 6 bases and 4 bases, in that order; junction bases with no gene match: 3. CDR1 and CDR2 from the germline V gene are SNHLY and FYNNEI. CDR3 sequence (DNA): TGTGCCAGCAGGGACAGGGGGCTCGCAGATACGCAGTATTTT. Residues: CASRDRGLADTQYF.

The chain links TRBV13 to TRBJ2-1; no clear D. CDR1 is PRHDT and CDR2 is FYEKMQ in the germline V gene (reference sequence). Trimming pared 4 bases from V and 10 bases from J, leaving 14 bases between. This CDR3 contains 13 residues. CDR3 region: CASSSGTGWEQFF. DNA for the CDR3: TGTGCCAGCAGCTCCGGAACCGGCTGGGAGCAGTTCTTC.

The CDR3 here is CASKGTGGSRNTIYF. The DNA for the CDR3 is TGTGCCAGCAAGGGGACAGGGGGCTCGAGAAACACCATATATTTT. The V gene is TRBV2, the J gene TRBJ1-3, with 12 bases matching TRBD1. The germline CDR1 and CDR2 sequences are SNHLY and FYNNEI. Losses at the gene ends were 7 bases for V and 5 bases for J; bases not matched to a gene: 6. This CDR3 has 15 residues.

The rearrangement joins TRBV6-1 to TRBJ1-6; D ambiguous. The CDR3 is made up of 14 amino acids. Trimming took off 6 bases at V and 5 bases at J, with 11 bases between the two ends. The germline gives CDR1 MNHNS, CDR2 SASEGT. The CDR3 loop is CASRTTPNNSPLHF. The CDR3 bases are TGTGCCAGCAGGACGACACCAAATAATTCACCCCTCCACTTT.

The chain couples TRBV4-2 to TRBJ2-4, with D perhaps TRBD2 (6 bases). V was cut by 7 bases and J by 7 bases, with 14 bases left in between. Looked up from germline, CDR1 is LGHNA and CDR2 is YNFKEQ. This CDR3 spans 13 amino acids. As DNA, the CDR3 is TGTGCCAGCACCGGGGGAACAGGTAACATTCAGTACTTC. Amino acids: CASTGGTGNIQYF.

The chain combines TRBV10-3 with TRBJ2-7; 12 nucleotides agree with TRBD1. V lost 5 bases and J lost 2; bases outside the gene matches: 7. The CDR3 extends over 16 amino acids. CDR1 is ENHRY, CDR2 SYGVKD, per germline. The CDR3 here is CAISYRDRGLPYEQYF. The CDR3 region has the DNA TGTGCCATCAGTTACCGGGACAGGGGGCTACCCTACGAGCAGTACTTC.

V gene TRBV19 combines with J gene TRBJ1-1; 7 nucleotides agree with TRBD1. The CDR3 runs 15 residues. With V trimmed by 3 bases and J by 1 base, 5 bases remained unmatched. The germline V gene has CDR1 LNHDA and CDR2 SQIVND (reference sequence). The DNA of the CDR3 is TGTGCCAGTAGTATGGGAGAGGGGGCGAACACTGAAGCTTTCTTT. Protein product: CASSMGEGANTEAFF.